The subject of this entry is one TCR beta chain. These data come from a study of blood T cell repertoires in COVID-19. Germline V gene data show CDR1 as LNHDA and CDR2 as SQIVND (reference sequence). V dropped 5 bases and J dropped 2; count of bases not matched to a gene: 5. This CDR3 is built from 15 residues. Original methodology: Cell counts per sample came from amplifying reference gene primers. Profiling relied on immunoSEQ multiplex PCR, and the TCRdb table lists in-frame clones only, not all of them. The DNA was the basis for D and trimming; V, J and clone size are from that table. Of around 99,000 clones listed, roughly 84% are singletons.

The source is a human donor in a cohort sampled during active COVID-19. Sequencing input: peripheral blood. V is TRBV19 and J is TRBJ2-1; 8 bases agree with TRBD1. The CDR3 protein is CASSRDRGPYNEQFF. The CDR3 region has the DNA TGTGCCAGTAGTCGAGACAGGGGTCCCTACAATGAGCAGTTCTTC.